The 23 T cell receptor beta chains in this list originate from one sample, sequenced in a study of blood T cell repertoires in COVID-19. Sequencing used immunoSEQ multiplex PCR; TCRdb keeps in-frame clones, though not all of them. The sample has some 120,000 clones, roughly nine tenths seen once. The specimen was peripheral blood. Receptors originate from a man between 60 and 70 years old with COVID-19, enrolled during active disease.

Of note for this clone: Other nucleotide sequences from this sample produce the same CDR3. V gene TRBV7-3 combines with J gene TRBJ1-1; D remains unclear. The CDR3 is made up of 13 amino acids. Germline V CDR1 and CDR2: SGHTA, FQGTGA. The V and J ends lost 0 bases and 1 base respectively, with 3 bases between them. The CDR3 sequence is CASSLTQNTEAFF. As DNA, the CDR3 is TGTGCCAGCAGCTTAACCCAGAACACTGAAGCTTTCTTT.

This chain uses TRBV4-2 with TRBJ1-5; D ambiguous. Trimming shortened V by 5 bases and J by 2 bases, and 16 bases separated the two germline ends. The CDR3 runs 16 residues. Germline lookup yields CDR1 LGHNA and CDR2 YNFKEQ. CDR3 DNA sequence: TGTGCCAGCAGCTTAAATGTCGCAGAGGGCAATCAGCCCCAGCATTTT. As protein: CASSLNVAEGNQPQHF.

The rearrangement links TRBV9 to TRBJ1-2; perhaps TRBD1 as D (6 bases). The V end was cut by 4 bases, the J end by 6 bases, with 13 bases between. CDR1 and CDR2 (germline): SGDLS, YYNGEE. The CDR3 length is 13 residues. CDR3 amino acids: CASSLSRGDGYTF. CDR3 sequence (DNA): TGTGCCAGCAGCCTTAGCAGGGGAGATGGCTACACCTTC.

The J gene is TRBJ2-1, the V gene TRBV4-1; possibly TRBD2 for D (5 bases). CDR1 and CDR2 from the germline V gene are MGHRA and YSYEKL. The CDR3 has 15 amino acids. V was clipped by 0 bases and J by 7 bases, with 13 bases between them. DNA of the CDR3: TGCGCCAGCAGCCAAGATGCCCCGAGGGCGAATGAGCAGTTCTTC. It yields the protein CASSQDAPRANEQFF.

This clone occurred once. V usage is TRBV27 and J usage is TRBJ1-1, with 7 nucleotides matching TRBD1. Germline V gene data show CDR1 as MNHEY and CDR2 as SMNVEV (reference sequence). The CDR3 sequence is 14 residues long. With 6 bases clipped from V and 0 bases from J, the junction kept 4 bases outside the gene matches. The CDR3 protein is CASRQTGLNTEAFF. The CDR3 DNA sequence: TGTGCCAGCAGGCAGACAGGGCTGAACACTGAAGCTTTCTTT.

The chain uses TRBV25-1 and TRBJ1-4, with D tentatively TRBD1 (5 bases). Trimming left V 7 bases short and J 8 bases short, with 20 bases between. The germline CDR1 and CDR2 sequences are MGHDK and SYGVNS. CDR3 length equals 15 residues. CDR3: CASTRFQGTGEKLFF. The CDR3, as DNA: TGTGCCAGCACCCGATTTCAGGGAACGGGCGAAAAACTGTTTTTT.

The rearrangement uses TRBV7-2 and TRBJ2-5; D possibly corresponds to TRBD2 (6 bases). V shed 1 base and J shed 3 bases, with 9 bases lying between them. This CDR3 spans 14 amino acids. Germline loops: CDR1 SGHTA, CDR2 FQGNSA. CDR3 sequence reads: CASSLDREEETQYF. The CDR3 DNA reads TGTGCCAGCAGCTTAGATAGGGAGGAAGAGACCCAGTACTTC.

The rearrangement links TRBV5-1 to TRBJ2-2, with D tentatively TRBD1 (6 bases). Looked up from germline, CDR1 is SGHRS and CDR2 is YFSETQ. The CDR3 totals 15 residues. V was shortened by 3 bases and J by 5 bases, with 14 bases between the two germline ends. The CDR3 nucleotides are TGCGCCAGCAGCTACGAGGGCAGGGGAACCGGGGAGCTGTTTTTT. Translated, it gives CASSYEGRGTGELFF.

This clone appeared a single time. The rearrangement links TRBV6-5 to TRBJ2-1, with 7 bases matching TRBD2. After removal of 10 bases from V and 6 bases from J, the junction contained 12 bases not matched to a gene. The CDR3 contains 14 residues. CDR1 and CDR2 (germline): MNHEY, SVGAGI. CDR3 nucleotides: TGTGCCATCAGAAGAGGGCTAGCGGCCAATGAGCAGTTCTTC. Translating it yields CAIRRGLAANEQFF.

The chain uses TRBV11-3 and TRBJ1-5; D is perhaps TRBD1 (6 bases). This CDR3 is 15 amino acids long. CDR1 and CDR2 (germline): SGHNT, YENEEA. V lost 1 base, J lost 8 bases, and 15 bases lay in between. The DNA for the CDR3 is TGTGCCAGCAGCTTAGGGGGGCAATCCCACGAGCCCCAGCATTTT. Translating it yields CASSLGGQSHEPQHF.

The chain combines TRBV11-3 with TRBJ1-1; the D is unclear. The CDR3 extends over 12 amino acids. Germline CDR1 reads SGHNT; CDR2 reads YENEEA. Trimming removed 6 bases at V and 1 base at J, with 6 bases between. The CDR3 DNA follows: TGTGCCAGCAGACAGAGGAACACTGAAGCTTTCTTT. Encoded protein: CASRQRNTEAFF. The variable domain in full, completed from reference TRBV11-3 and TRBJ1-1, reads EAGVVQSPRYKIIEKKQPVAFWCNPISGHNTLYWYLQNLGQGPELLIRYENEEAVDDSQLPKDRFSAERLKGVDSTLKIQPAELGDSAVYLCASRQRNTEAFFGQGTRLTVV.

This clone came up a few times. J is TRBJ2-5 and V is TRBV19; D call uncertain. Between the trimmed V and J ends, which lost 6 bases and 5 bases, there was a span of 7 bases. The CDR3 consists of 11 residues. The germline V gene has CDR1 LNHDA and CDR2 SQIVND (reference sequence). In DNA, the CDR3 is TGTGCCAGTAGGAAGGAGGAGACCCAGTACTTC. Amino acids: CASRKEETQYF.

This clone was detected only once. The chain is built from TRBV30 and TRBJ1-5, with D unclear. This CDR3 comprises 13 residues. The ends were cut back, 0 bases at V and 9 bases at J, with 12 bases in the middle. Germline lookup yields CDR1 GTSNPN and CDR2 SVGIG (reference sequence). CDR3 nucleotide sequence: TGTGCCTGGAGTGTGGCGGGAGAGGGGCCCCAGCATTTT. Its translation: CAWSVAGEGPQHF. Looking up the rest from reference TRBV30 and TRBJ1-5 gives the full variable domain: SQTIHQWPATLVQPVGSPLSLECTVEGTSNPNLYWYRQAAGRGLQLLFYSVGIGQISSEVPQNLSASRPQDRQFILSSKKLLLSDSGFYLCAWSVAGEGPQHFGDGTRLSIL.

The V and J genes are TRBV11-2 and TRBJ2-7, with D possibly matching TRBD1 (6 bases). Trimming stripped 2 bases from V and 9 bases from J, with 14 bases between. The CDR3 length is 13 residues. CDR1 SGHAT and CDR2 FQNNGV come from the germline V gene. The CDR3 DNA reads as TGTGCCAGCAGCTTAAATCAGGGGTCCGGGCAGTACTTC. Translating gives CASSLNQGSGQYF.

J is TRBJ1-5 and V is TRBV7-3, with D possibly TRBD1 on 5 matching bases. Germline V gives CDR1 SGHTA, CDR2 FQGTGA. The CDR3 has 13 amino acids. V was clipped by 5 bases and J by 8 bases, with 13 bases between them. DNA for the CDR3: TGTGCCAGCAGCCTTACCGCGGGGGAGCCCCAGCATTTT. It specifies CASSLTAGEPQHF.

The CDR3 reads CASSPLGLAFTGELFF. The CDR3 region has the DNA TGCGCCAGCAGCCCCCTCGGCCTAGCTTTCACCGGGGAGCTGTTTTTT. The rearrangement uses TRBV5-1 and TRBJ2-2; tentatively, D is TRBD2 (5 bases). The CDR3 has 16 residues. CDR1 is SGHRS and CDR2 is YFSETQ in the germline V gene. V was trimmed by 4 bases and J by 4 bases, leaving 17 bases between them.

The chain joins TRBV6-5 to TRBJ2-5, with no clear D. Between the trimmed V and J ends, which lost 8 bases and 4 bases, there was a span of 8 bases. CDR3 length: 11 amino acids. Germline values: CDR1 MNHEY, CDR2 SVGAGI. The CDR3 DNA is TGTGCCAGCTTGAGTGGAGAGACCCAGTACTTC. As protein: CASLSGETQYF.

The rearrangement joins TRBV5-1 to TRBJ1-6, with 10 nucleotides matching TRBD1. Losses at the gene ends were 4 bases for V and 11 bases for J; bases not matched to a gene: 6. This CDR3 region has 14 residues. The germline V gene encodes CDR1 SGHRS and CDR2 YFSETQ. The CDR3 is CASSLGTGATPLHF. In nucleotides, the CDR3 is TGCGCCAGCAGCCTAGGGACAGGGGCAACACCCCTCCACTTT.

The rearrangement uses TRBV6-5 and TRBJ2-7, with a tentative D call TRBD1 (5 bases). V lost 8 bases, J lost 6 bases, and 17 bases lay in between. Germline V CDR1 and CDR2: MNHEY, SVGAGI. The CDR3 contains 13 residues. CDR3 amino acids: CASLRTPLGEQYF. DNA of the CDR3: TGTGCCAGCCTGAGGACACCTCTCGGCGAGCAGTACTTC.

The rearrangement uses TRBV6-5 and TRBJ2-2; TRBD2 agrees at 7 bases. CDR1 MNHEY and CDR2 SVGAGI come from the germline V gene. The CDR3 runs 15 residues. V lost 6 bases and J lost 4; bases outside the gene matches: 8. The CDR3, as DNA: TGTGCCAGCAGGAGCGGGGCAGCCCTCACCGGGGAGCTGTTTTTT. Translated, it gives CASRSGAALTGELFF.

This clone was observed once. The V gene is TRBV4-2, the J gene TRBJ1-6; TRBD1 is a possible D gene (5 bases). Germline CDR1 and CDR2: LGHNA and YNFKEQ. V shed 0 bases and J shed 11 bases, with 14 bases lying between them. CDR3 size: 15 residues. CDR3 loop: CASSQEGTPATPLHF. CDR3 DNA: TGTGCCAGCAGCCAAGAAGGGACTCCCGCTACACCCCTCCACTTT.

This chain connects TRBV3-1 (or the pseudogene TRBV3-2) to TRBJ2-1; 8 bases fit TRBD2. The germline gives CDR1 LGHDT, CDR2 YNNKEL (reference sequence). This CDR3 spans 15 amino acids. V was pared by 0 bases and J by 3 bases, with 1 base of the junction left unmatched. The CDR3 region is CASSQEGLDYNEQFF. The CDR3 DNA reads as TGTGCCAGCAGCCAAGAGGGACTAGACTACAATGAGCAGTTCTTC.

The CDR3 DNA reads as TGCGCCAGCAGCTTGGGACTAGCGGAGCTACAAGAGACCCAGTACTTC. Translation gives CASSLGLAELQETQYF. The chain is built from TRBV5-1 and TRBJ2-5, with 9 bases identical to TRBD2. The trim removed 0 bases at V and 2 bases at J, leaving 5 bases unmatched. The germline V gene has CDR1 SGHRS and CDR2 YFSETQ. This CDR3 has 16 amino acids.